The 7 T cell receptor beta chains below were found in one sample sequenced in a study of blood T cell repertoires in COVID-19. The repertoire was sequenced with immunoSEQ multiplex PCR; TCRdb's copy has only in-frame clones and lacks some. This table holds some 240,000 clones, 85% found once. The sequenced sample consisted of peripheral blood. The receptors originated from an older woman with COVID-19, enrolled during active disease.

The sample holds many counts of this clone. The chain uses TRBV7-2 and TRBJ2-1, with D perhaps TRBD1 (6 bases). Per the germline V gene, CDR1 is SGHTA and CDR2 is FQGNSA. This CDR3 is built from 11 residues. Trimming left V 6 bases short and J 7 bases short, with 7 bases between. The chain's CDR3 is CASRQGNEQFF. CDR3 nucleotides: TGTGCCAGCAGACAGGGTAATGAGCAGTTCTTC.

The rearrangement links TRBV29-1 to TRBJ1-2; a weak D match, TRBD1 (5 bases). With 3 bases removed from V and 8 bases from J, the gap between germline ends came to 16 bases. CDR1 and CDR2 (germline): SQVTM, ANQGSEA. This CDR3 has 13 amino acids. CDR3 loop: CSVDSGLDGGYTF. Written as DNA, the CDR3 is TGCAGCGTTGATTCGGGACTAGACGGCGGCTACACCTTC.

The chain links TRBV19 to TRBJ1-2; 7 bases agree with TRBD1. CDR3 size: 16 residues. Losses at the gene ends were 3 bases for V and 2 bases for J; bases not matched to a gene: 9. CDR1 and CDR2 from the germline V gene are LNHDA and SQIVND (reference sequence). The CDR3 protein is CASSIAETGINYGYTF. The CDR3 coding sequence is TGTGCCAGTAGTATTGCGGAGACAGGGATAAACTATGGCTACACCTTC.

This clone was recorded once. The chain carries TRBV12-5 and TRBJ2-3; D might be TRBD2 (6 bases). CDR1 and CDR2 from the germline V gene are LGHNT and FRNRAP. Deletions cut 2 bases from V and 2 bases from J, with 11 bases between. The CDR3 is 15 residues long. CDR3 DNA: TGTGCTAGTGGTTTGTCCCGGGACTTCACAGATACGCAGTATTTT. Protein product: CASGLSRDFTDTQYF.

This clone came up once. The chain joins TRBV18 to TRBJ2-2; D is possibly TRBD1 (5 bases). CDR1 is KGHSH, CDR2 LQKENI, per germline. CDR3 length equals 12 residues. The V and J ends lost 10 bases and 4 bases respectively, with 10 bases between them. CDR3 bases: TGTGCCACCTCTAGGGGCACCGGGGAGCTGTTTTTT. It yields the protein CATSRGTGELFF.

This chain connects TRBV24-1 to TRBJ2-2; TRBD2 matches 7 bases. Germline values: CDR1 KGHDR, CDR2 SFDVKD. The CDR3 extends over 14 amino acids. The junction had 4 bases not matched to a gene; V was cut back by 5 bases and J by 5 bases. The CDR3 reads CATSGEGWTGELFF. In DNA, the CDR3 is TGTGCCACCAGTGGGGAGGGATGGACCGGGGAGCTGTTTTTT.

V is TRBV6-2 or TRBV6-3 and J is TRBJ2-1; TRBD1 might be the D (6 bases). The CDR3 is made up of 15 amino acids. V was clipped by 5 bases and J by 4 bases, with 15 bases between them. The V gene's germline CDR1 is MNHEY and CDR2 SVGEGT. The CDR3 sequence is CASSTPTGDYNEQFF. DNA for the CDR3: TGTGCCAGCAGTACCCCGACAGGTGATTACAATGAGCAGTTCTTC.